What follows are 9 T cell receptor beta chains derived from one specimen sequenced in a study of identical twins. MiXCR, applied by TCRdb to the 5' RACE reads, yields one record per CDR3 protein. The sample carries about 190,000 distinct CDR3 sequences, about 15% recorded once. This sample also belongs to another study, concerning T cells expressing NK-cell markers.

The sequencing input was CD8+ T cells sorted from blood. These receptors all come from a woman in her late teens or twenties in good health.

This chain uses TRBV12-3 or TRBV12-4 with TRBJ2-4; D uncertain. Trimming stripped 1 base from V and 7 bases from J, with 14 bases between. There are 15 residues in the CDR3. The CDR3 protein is CASSLVGPLVNIQYF. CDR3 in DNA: TGTGCCAGCAGTTTAGTCGGGCCCCTAGTGAACATTCAGTACTTC.

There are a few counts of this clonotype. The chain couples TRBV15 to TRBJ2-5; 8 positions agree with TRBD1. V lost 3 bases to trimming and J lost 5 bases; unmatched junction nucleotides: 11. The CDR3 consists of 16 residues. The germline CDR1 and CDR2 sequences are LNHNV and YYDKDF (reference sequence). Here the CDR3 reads CATSSPGQESWETQYF. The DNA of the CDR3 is TGTGCCACCAGCAGTCCGGGACAGGAGAGTTGGGAGACCCAGTACTTC.

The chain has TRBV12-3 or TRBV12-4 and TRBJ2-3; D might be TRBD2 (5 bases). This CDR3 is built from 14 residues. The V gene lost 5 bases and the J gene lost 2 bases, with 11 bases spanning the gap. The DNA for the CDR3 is TGTGCCAGCAGTCTCGAGACTACCACAGATACGCAGTATTTT. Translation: CASSLETTTDTQYF.

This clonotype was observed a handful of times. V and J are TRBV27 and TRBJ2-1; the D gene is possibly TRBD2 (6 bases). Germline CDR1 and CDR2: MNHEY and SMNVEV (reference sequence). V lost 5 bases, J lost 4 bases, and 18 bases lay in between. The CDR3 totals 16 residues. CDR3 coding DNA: TGTGCCAGCAGTGCCATAGTACCCGGGGGTTACAATGAGCAGTTCTTC. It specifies CASSAIVPGGYNEQFF.

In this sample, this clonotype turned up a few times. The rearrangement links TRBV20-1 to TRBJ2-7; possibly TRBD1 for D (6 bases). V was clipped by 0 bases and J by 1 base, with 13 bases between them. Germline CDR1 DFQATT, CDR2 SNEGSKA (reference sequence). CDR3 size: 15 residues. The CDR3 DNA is TGCAGTGCTAGAGACCGACAGGCCTCTTCCTACGAGCAGTACTTC. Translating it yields CSARDRQASSYEQYF.

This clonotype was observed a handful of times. CDR3 DNA sequence: TGTGCCAGCAGTGACAACGGGGCGGCTAACACTGAAGCTTTCTTT. Encoded protein: CASSDNGAANTEAFF. The gene calls are TRBV25-1 and TRBJ1-1, with a tentative D call TRBD1 (5 bases). This CDR3 has 15 amino acids. Germline values: CDR1 MGHDK, CDR2 SYGVNS. With 3 bases removed from V and 2 bases from J, the gap between germline ends came to 13 bases.

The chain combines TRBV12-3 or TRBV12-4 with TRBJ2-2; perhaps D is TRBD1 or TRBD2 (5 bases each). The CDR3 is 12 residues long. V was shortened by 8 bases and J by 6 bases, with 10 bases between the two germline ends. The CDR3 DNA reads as TGTGCCAGCGGGCCGGGACCCGGGGAGCTGTTTTTT. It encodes CASGPGPGELFF.

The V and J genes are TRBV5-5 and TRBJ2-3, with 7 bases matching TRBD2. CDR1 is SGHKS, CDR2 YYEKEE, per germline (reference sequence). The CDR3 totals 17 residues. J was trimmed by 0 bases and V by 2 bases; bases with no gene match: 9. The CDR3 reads CASSFRLAGPSTDTQYF. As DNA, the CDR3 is TGTGCCAGCAGCTTCCGATTAGCGGGTCCCAGCACAGATACGCAGTATTTT. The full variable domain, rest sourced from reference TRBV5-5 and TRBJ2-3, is DAGVTQSPTHLIKTRGQQVTLRCSPISGHKSVSWYQQVLGQGPQFIFQYYEKEERGRGNFPDRFSARQFPNYSSELNVNALLLGDSALYLCASSFRLAGPSTDTQYFGPGTRLTVL.

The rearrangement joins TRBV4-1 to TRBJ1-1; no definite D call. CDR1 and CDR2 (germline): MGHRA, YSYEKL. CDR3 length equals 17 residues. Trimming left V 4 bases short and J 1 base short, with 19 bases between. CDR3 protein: CASSPAERAPRNTEAFF. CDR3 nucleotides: TGCGCCAGCAGCCCCGCCGAGCGGGCGCCTAGGAACACTGAAGCTTTCTTT.